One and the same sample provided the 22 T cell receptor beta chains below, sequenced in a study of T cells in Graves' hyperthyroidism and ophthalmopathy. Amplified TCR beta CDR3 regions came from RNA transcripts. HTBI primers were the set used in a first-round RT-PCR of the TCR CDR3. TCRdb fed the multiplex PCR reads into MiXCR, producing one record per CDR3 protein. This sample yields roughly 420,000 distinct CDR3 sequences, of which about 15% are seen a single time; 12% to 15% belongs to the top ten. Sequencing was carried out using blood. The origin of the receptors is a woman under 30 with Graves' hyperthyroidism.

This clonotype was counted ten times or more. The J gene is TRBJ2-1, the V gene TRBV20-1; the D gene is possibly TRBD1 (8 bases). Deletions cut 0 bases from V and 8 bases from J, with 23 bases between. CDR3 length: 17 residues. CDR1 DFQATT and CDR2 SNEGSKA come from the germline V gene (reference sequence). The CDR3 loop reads CSARDRGRAGGWYEQFF. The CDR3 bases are TGCAGTGCTAGAGATCGGGGGAGGGCAGGGGGCTGGTATGAGCAGTTCTTC.

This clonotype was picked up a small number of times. CDR3 sequence: CASSLEPRAPYGYTF. The CDR3 DNA follows: TGTGCCAGCAGTTTAGAACCTCGGGCTCCCTATGGCTACACCTTC. This rearrangement joins TRBV27 to TRBJ1-2; D remains unclear. V was shortened by 2 bases and J by 4 bases, with 14 bases between the two germline ends. The CDR3 is 15 residues long. Germline-derived CDR1 and CDR2 are MNHEY and SMNVEV (reference sequence).

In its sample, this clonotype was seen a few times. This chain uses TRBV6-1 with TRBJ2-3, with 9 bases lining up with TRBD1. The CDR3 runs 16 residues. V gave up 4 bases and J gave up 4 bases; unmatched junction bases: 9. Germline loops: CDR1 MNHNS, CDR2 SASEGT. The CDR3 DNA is TGTGCCAGCAGTGCATATCCGGGACAGGGATCAGATACGCAGTATTTT. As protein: CASSAYPGQGSDTQYF.

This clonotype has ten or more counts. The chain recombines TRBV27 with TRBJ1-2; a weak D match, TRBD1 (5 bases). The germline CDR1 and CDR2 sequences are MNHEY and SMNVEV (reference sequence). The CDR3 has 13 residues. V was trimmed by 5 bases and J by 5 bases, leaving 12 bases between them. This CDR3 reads CASSAGSYYGYTF. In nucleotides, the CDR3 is TGTGCCAGCAGTGCAGGGTCGTATTATGGCTACACCTTC.

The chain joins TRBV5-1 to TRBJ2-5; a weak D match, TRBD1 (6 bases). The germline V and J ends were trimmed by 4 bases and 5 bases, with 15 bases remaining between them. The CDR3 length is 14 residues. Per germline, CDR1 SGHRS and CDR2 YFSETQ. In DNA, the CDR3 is TGCGCCAGCAGCGTTCCGGGACAATCCGAGACCCAGTACTTC. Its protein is CASSVPGQSETQYF.

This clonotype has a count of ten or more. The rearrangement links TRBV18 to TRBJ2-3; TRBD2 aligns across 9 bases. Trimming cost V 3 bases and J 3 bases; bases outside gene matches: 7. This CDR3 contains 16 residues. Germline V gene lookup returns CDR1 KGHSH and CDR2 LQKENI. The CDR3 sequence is CASSPRTSVITDTQYF. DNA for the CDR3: TGTGCCAGCTCACCGAGGACTAGCGTTATTACAGATACGCAGTATTTT.

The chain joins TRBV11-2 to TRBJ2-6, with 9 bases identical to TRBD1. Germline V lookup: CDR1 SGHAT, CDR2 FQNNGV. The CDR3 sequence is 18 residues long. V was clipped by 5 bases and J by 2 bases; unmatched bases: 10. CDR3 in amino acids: CASSRRWDRVPGANVLTF. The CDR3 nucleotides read TGTGCCAGCAGCCGGAGATGGGACAGGGTGCCTGGGGCCAACGTCCTGACTTTC.

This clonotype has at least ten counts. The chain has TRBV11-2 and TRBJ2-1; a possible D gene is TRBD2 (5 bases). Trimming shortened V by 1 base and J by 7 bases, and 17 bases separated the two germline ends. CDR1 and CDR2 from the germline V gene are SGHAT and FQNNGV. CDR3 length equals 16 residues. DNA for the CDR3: TGTGCCAGCAGCTTAGGCTGGACTGGGGTTGGGAATGAGCAGTTCTTC. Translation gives CASSLGWTGVGNEQFF.

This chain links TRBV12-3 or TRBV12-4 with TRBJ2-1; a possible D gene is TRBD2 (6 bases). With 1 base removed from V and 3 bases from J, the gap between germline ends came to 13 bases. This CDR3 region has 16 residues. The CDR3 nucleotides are TGTGCCAGCAGTTTAGACGGTCTAGCGAACTACAATGAGCAGTTCTTC. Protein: CASSLDGLANYNEQFF.

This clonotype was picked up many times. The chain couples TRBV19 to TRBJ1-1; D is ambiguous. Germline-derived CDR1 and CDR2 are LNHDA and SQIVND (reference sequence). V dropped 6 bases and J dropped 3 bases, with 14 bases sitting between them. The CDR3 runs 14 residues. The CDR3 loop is CASRPGRSYTEAFF. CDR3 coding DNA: TGTGCCAGTAGACCTGGCAGATCCTACACTGAAGCTTTCTTT.

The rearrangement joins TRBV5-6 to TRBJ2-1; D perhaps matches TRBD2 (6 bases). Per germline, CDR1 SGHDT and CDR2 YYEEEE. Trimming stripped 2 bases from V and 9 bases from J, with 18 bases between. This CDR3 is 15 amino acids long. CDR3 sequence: CASSLGGSGVAEQFF. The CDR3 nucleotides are TGTGCCAGCAGCTTAGGAGGGTCCGGGGTGGCTGAGCAGTTCTTC.

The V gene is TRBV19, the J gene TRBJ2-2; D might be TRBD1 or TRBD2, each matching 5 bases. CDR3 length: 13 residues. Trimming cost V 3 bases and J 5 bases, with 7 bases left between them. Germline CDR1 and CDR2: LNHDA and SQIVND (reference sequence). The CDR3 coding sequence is TGTGCCAGTAGTATTTGGGGGACCGGGGAGCTGTTTTTT. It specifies CASSIWGTGELFF.

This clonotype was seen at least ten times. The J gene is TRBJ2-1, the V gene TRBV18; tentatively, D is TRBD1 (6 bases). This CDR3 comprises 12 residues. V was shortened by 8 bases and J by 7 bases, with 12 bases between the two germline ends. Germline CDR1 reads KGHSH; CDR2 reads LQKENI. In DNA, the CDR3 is TGTGCCAGCAGCCCTCAGGGGAATGAGCAGTTCTTC. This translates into CASSPQGNEQFF.

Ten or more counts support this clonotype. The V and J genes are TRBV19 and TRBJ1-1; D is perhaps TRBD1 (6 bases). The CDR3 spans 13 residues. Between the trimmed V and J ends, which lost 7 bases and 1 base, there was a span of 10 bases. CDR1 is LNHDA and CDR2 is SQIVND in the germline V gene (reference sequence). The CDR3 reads CASNGGRNTEAFF. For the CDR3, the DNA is TGTGCCAGTAATGGGGGCCGGAACACTGAAGCTTTCTTT.

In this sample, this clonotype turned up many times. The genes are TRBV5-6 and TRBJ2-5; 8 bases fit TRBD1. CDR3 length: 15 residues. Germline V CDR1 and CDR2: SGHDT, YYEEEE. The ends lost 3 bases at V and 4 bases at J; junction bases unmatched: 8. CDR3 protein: CASSSGTGRRETQYF. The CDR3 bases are TGTGCCAGCAGCTCTGGGACAGGTCGGCGAGAGACCCAGTACTTC. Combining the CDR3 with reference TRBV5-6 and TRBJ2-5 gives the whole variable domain DAGVTQSPTHLIKTRGQQVTLRCSPKSGHDTVSWYQQALGQGPQFIFQYYEEEERQRGNFPDRFSGHQFPNYSSELNVNALLLGDSALYLCASSSGTGRRETQYFGPGTRLLVL.

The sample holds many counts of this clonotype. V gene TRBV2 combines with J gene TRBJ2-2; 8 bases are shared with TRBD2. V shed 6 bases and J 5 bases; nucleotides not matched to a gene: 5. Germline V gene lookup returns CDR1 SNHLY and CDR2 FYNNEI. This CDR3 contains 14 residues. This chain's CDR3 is CASRDSGGTGELFF. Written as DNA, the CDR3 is TGTGCCAGCAGAGACTCGGGGGGGACCGGGGAGCTGTTTTTT.

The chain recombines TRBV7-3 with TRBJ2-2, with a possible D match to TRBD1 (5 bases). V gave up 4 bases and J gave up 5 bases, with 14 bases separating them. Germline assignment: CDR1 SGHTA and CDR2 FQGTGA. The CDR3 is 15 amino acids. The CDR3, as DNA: TGTGCCAGCAGCTCGTTCTCCAGGGAAACCGGGGAGCTGTTTTTT. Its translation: CASSSFSRETGELFF.

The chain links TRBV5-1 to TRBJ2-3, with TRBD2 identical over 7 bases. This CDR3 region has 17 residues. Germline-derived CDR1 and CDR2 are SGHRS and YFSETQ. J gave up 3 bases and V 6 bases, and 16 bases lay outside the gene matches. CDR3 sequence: CASTALPIGTTTDTQYF. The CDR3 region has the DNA TGCGCCAGCACCGCCCTCCCGATTGGGACTACAACAGATACGCAGTATTTT. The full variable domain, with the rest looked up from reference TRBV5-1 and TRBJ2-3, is KAGVTQTPRYLIKTRGQQVTLSCSPISGHRSVSWYQQTPGQGLQFLFEYFSETQRNKGNFPGRFSGRQFSNSRSEMNVSTLELGDSALYLCASTALPIGTTTDTQYFGPGTRLTVL.

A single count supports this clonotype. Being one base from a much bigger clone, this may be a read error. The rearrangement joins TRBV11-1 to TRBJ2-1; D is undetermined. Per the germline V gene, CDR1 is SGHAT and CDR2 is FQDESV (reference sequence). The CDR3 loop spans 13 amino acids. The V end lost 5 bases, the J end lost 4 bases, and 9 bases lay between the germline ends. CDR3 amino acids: CASSPRPYNEQFF. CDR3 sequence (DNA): TGTGCCAGCAGCCCCCGGCCTTACAATGAGCAGTTCTTC.

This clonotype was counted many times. This chain's CDR3 is CASSIAAGAHGGMEQYF. The DNA of the CDR3 is TGTGCCAGTAGTATAGCGGCAGGGGCCCATGGCGGGATGGAGCAGTACTTC. The chain joins TRBV19 to TRBJ2-7; the D gene could be TRBD1 or TRBD2 (6 bases each). CDR3 size: 17 residues. The germline V and J ends were trimmed by 1 base and 7 bases, with 23 bases remaining between them. The germline CDR1 and CDR2 sequences are LNHDA and SQIVND (reference sequence).

CDR3: CASSALLGELEAFF. As DNA, the CDR3 is TGTGCCAGCAGCGCCCTCCTTGGGGAACTTGAAGCTTTCTTT. The chain combines TRBV9 with TRBJ1-1, with D unclear. V was clipped by 3 bases and J by 7 bases, with 16 bases between them. The CDR3 extends over 14 amino acids. Germline CDR1 reads SGDLS; CDR2 reads YYNGEE.

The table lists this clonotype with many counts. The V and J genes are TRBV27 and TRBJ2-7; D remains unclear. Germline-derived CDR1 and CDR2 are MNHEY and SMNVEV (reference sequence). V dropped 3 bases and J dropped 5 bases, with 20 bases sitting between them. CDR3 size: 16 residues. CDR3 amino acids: CASSFSQSLTGHEQYF. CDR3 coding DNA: TGTGCCAGCAGTTTCTCGCAGTCCCTAACGGGCCACGAGCAGTACTTC.